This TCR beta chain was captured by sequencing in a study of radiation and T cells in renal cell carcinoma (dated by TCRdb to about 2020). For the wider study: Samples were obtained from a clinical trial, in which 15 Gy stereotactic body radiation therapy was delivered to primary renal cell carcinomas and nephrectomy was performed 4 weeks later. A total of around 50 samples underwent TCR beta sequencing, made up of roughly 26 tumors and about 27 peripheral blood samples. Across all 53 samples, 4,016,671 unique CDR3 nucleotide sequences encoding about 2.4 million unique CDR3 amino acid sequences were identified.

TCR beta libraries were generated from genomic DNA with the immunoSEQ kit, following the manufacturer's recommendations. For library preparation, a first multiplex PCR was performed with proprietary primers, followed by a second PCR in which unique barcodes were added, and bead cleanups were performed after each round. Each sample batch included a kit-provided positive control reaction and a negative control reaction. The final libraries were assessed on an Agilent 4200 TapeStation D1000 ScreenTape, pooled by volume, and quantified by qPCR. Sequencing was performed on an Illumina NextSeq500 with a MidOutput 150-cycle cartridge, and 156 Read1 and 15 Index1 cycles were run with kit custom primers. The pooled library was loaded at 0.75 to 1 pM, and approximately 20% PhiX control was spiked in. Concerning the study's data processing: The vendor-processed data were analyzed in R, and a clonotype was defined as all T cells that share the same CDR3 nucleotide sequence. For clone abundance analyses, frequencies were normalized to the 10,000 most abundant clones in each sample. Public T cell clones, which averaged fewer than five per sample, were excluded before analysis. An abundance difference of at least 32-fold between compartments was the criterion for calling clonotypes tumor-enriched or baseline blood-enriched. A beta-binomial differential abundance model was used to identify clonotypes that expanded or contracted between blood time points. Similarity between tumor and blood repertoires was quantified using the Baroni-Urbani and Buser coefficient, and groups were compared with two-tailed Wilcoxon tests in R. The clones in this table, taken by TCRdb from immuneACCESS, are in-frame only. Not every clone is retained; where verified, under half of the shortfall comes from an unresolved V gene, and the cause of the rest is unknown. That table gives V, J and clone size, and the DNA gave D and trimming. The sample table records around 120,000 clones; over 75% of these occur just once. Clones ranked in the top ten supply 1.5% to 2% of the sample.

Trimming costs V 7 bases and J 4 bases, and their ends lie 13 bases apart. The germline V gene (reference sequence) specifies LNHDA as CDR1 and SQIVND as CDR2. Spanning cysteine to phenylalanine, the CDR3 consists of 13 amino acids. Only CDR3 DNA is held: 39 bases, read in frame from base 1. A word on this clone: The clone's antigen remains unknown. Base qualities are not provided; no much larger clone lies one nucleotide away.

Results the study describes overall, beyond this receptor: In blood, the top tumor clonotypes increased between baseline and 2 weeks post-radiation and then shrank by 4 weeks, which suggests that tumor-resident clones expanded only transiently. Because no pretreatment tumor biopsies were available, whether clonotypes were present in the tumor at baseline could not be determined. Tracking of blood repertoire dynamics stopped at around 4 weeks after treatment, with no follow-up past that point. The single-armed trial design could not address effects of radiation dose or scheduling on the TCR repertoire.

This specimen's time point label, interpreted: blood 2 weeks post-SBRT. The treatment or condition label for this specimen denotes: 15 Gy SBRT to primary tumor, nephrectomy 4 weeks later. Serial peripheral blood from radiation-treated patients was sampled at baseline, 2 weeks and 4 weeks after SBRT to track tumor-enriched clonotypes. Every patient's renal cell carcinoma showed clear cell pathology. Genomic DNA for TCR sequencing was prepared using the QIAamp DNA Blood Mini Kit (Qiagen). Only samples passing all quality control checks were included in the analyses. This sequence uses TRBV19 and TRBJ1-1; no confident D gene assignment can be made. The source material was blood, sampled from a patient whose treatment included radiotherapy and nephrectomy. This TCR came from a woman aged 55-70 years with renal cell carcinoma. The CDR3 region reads CASTFYGSTEAFF. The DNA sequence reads TGTGCCAGTACCTTTTACGGGTCCACTGAAGCTTTCTTT.